This T cell receptor beta chain stems from a study of shared clonotypes between healthy human individuals. Negatively enriched CD4+ T cells were divided by CD45RA into naive and memory. Libraries were prepared by immunoSEQ multiplex PCR; TCRdb keeps only in-frame clonotypes and omits some of them. The sample includes about 1 million clones, 65% to 80% of them seen just once. Trimming left V 4 bases short and J 10 bases short, with 12 bases between. Germline V gene lookup returns CDR1 SGHKS and CDR2 YYEKEE (reference sequence). The CDR3 totals 13 residues. This chain connects TRBV5-5 to TRBJ1-6, with a possible D match to TRBD1 (6 bases). This TCR derives from a man younger than 35 in good health. The sequenced sample was memory CD4+ T cells sorted from blood. Subset noted: CD45RA-negative fraction. The CDR3 spells CASSGDINSPLHF. CDR3 coding DNA: TGTGCCAGCAGCGGGGACATTAACTCACCCCTCCACTTT.